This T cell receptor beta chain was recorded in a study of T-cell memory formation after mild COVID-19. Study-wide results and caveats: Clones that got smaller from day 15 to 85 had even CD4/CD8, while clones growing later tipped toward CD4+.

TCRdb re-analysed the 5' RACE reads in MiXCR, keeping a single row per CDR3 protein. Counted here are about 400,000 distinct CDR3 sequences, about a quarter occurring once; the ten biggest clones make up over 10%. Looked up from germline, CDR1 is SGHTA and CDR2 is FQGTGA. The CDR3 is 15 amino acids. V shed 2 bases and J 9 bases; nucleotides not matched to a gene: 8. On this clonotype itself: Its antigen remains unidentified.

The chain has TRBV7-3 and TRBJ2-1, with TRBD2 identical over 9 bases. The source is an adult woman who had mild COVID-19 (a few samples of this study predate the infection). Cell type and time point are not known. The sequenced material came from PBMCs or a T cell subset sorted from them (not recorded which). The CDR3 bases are TGTGCCAGCAGCTTACTTGGTAGCGGGAGCGGTGAGCAGTTCTTC. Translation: CASSLLGSGSGEQFF.